The entry below gives a single TCR beta chain sequence along with its context. Its antigen remains unknown. These data come from a study of T cells after posttransplantation cyclophosphamide. On the day of bone marrow donation, the related graft donor provided peripheral blood. The germline V gene has CDR1 SGHAT and CDR2 FQNNGV. V lost 1 base to trimming and J lost 3 bases, with 10 bases between them. The CDR3 is 14 amino acids. TCRdb keeps only in-frame clones here, not all; method: immunoSEQ multiplex PCR. Of some 13,000 clones detected, around 81% appear once; the ten largest clones hold around 0.87%. Overall study findings and caveats: Later blood repertoires were often dominated by clones from the donor CD8+ memory compartment. TRB overlap between skin or GI tissue T cells and blood was limited.

The origin of this receptor is a man aged 45 to 65 in good health, CMV-negative, and a related stem cell transplant donor. The gene calls are TRBV11-2 and TRBJ2-7, with TRBD2 as a possible D gene (6 bases). Sequencing used memory CD4+ T cells sorted from PBMCs. The CDR3 DNA sequence: TGTGCCAGCAGCTTAGGAGGGGAGGACTACGAGCAGTACTTC. Protein product: CASSLGGEDYEQYF. Drawing the rest from reference TRBV11-2 and TRBJ2-7, the complete variable domain is EAGVAQSPRYKIIEKRQSVAFWCNPISGHATLYWYQQILGQGPKLLIQFQNNGVVDDSQLPKDRFSAERLKGVDSTLKIQPAKLEDSAVYLCASSLGGEDYEQYFGPGTRLTVT.